Listed below are T cell receptor beta chains from one sample, sequenced in a study of PD-1 blockade in mismatch repair-deficient tumors. The protocol was immunoSEQ multiplex PCR, while the TCRdb copy is restricted to in-frame clones and leaves out a portion. The sample lists some 45,000 clones; roughly 82% were seen once. Sequencing was performed on PBMCs, taken before pembrolizumab treatment. Every receptor here comes from an adult with mismatch repair-deficient cancer. Each CDR3 is given without its conserved first and last residue.

TRBV9 ASSPLGQGAAY
TRBV9 ASSPRGGDYQETQY
TRBV19 ASSGGYEQY
TRBV9 ASSVSEVNEQF
TRBV11-1 ASRREIATRGNEQF
TRBV5-1 ASSLAIGSGYNEQF
TRBV19 ASSTVEYSNQPQH
TRBV6-6 ASSPLGGTYEQY
TRBV7-9 ASSLTSAAEDNEQF
TRBV5-6 ASSYSGRAGSAYEQY
TRBV5-1 ASSTGGDRAEKLF
TRBV7-3 ASSQNPGSGYT
TRBV9 ASSVGGGPAEQF
TRBV5-4 ASSPTTTGYTEAF
TRBV14 ASSLWDNRNTIY